Listed below are T cell receptor beta chains from one sample, sequenced in a study of blood T cell repertoires in COVID-19. The table came from immunoSEQ multiplex PCR; TCRdb's copy has only in-frame clones and leaves some out. The sample yields approximately 350,000 clones, more than 70% seen once. Sequencing was performed on peripheral blood. All receptors come from a man between 40 and 49 years old with acute or convalescent COVID-19. The CDR3 runs from the conserved cysteine through the conserved F or W. The order of the fields is J gene, V gene, clone size, D gene, CDR3 length, CDR3 DNA, CDR3 protein. D genes are given only for firm matches. Expanded clones are given a class, and other clones once, few, many or no size at all.

>TRBJ2-7|TRBV18|-|-|17
TGTGCCAGCTCACCACCGCCGCCGAGACTCCATGAGAACGAGCAGTACTTC
CASSPPPPRLHENEQYF
>TRBJ2-3|TRBV6-1|-|-|13
TGTGCCAGCAGTGAACAGAACACAGATACGCAGTATTTT
CASSEQNTDTQYF
>TRBJ1-5|TRBV3-1/TRBV3-2|-|-|15
TGTGCCAGCAGCCAAGATAGGGGGGGCCTTCAGCCCCAGCATTTT
CASSQDRGGLQPQHF
>TRBJ1-3|TRBV10-1|once|-|17
TGCGCCAGCAGTGAGTCCAGGACAGATTCCTCTGGAAACACCATATATTTT
CASSESRTDSSGNTIYF
>TRBJ2-5|TRBV28|-|TRBD2|17
TGTGCCAGCAGTGAAACTAGCGGGAGCCTTCTTCAAGAGACCCAGTACTTC
CASSETSGSLLQETQYF
>TRBJ1-2|TRBV2|-|-|14
TGTGCCAGCAGTGGAACCGCAGGCATTAGAGGCTACACCTTC
CASSGTAGIRGYTF
>TRBJ1-1|TRBV4-3|-|-|13
TGCGCCAGCAGCCAAGGACGGGTGGCTGAAGCTTTCTTT
CASSQGRVAEAFF
>TRBJ1-1|TRBV5-1|-|TRBD1|14
TGCGCCAGCAGCTCGGGACAGGGTAGAACTGAAGCTTTCTTT
CASSSGQGRTEAFF
>TRBJ1-6|TRBV21-1|-|-|20
TGTGCCAGCGTTTCCCCTTTGGGCAGGGGGCGCCGGACCTATAATTCACCCCTCCACTTT
CASVSPLGRGRRTYNSPLHF
>TRBJ1-1|TRBV11-1|-|-|16
TGTGCCAGCAGCTCTCAAGCCAGAGCGCCGAACACTGAAGCTTTCTTT
CASSSQARAPNTEAFF
>TRBJ2-2|TRBV19|-|TRBD1|15
TGTGCCAGTAGTCCTCAACAGGGGCTAGGCGGGGAGCTGTTTTTT
CASSPQQGLGGELFF
>TRBJ1-5|TRBV2|-|-|14
TGTGCCAGCAGCGCCGGGACAAGCAATCAGCCCCAGCATTTT
CASSAGTSNQPQHF
>TRBJ2-7|TRBV10-2|-|-|11
TGCGCCAGCAGACAGGCCTACGAGCAGTACTTC
CASRQAYEQYF
>TRBJ2-6|TRBV19|once|-|13
TGTGCCAGCAGGGTGGACGGGGCCAACGTCCTGACTTTC
CASRVDGANVLTF
>TRBJ2-5|TRBV5-1|once|TRBD2|16
TGCGCCAGCAGCTCGAGACTAGCCACCGGGAAAGAGACCCAGTACTTC
CASSSRLATGKETQYF
>TRBJ1-1|TRBV30|-|TRBD1|15
TGTGCCTGGAGTGTACTGGTCAGGGGGTATACTGAAGCTTTCTTT
CAWSVLVRGYTEAFF
>TRBJ2-5|TRBV11-2|-|-|15
TGTGCCAGCAGCCCCTCATTCAGGGTTGGGGAGACCCAGTACTTC
CASSPSFRVGETQYF
>TRBJ2-1|TRBV7-9|-|TRBD2|15
TGTGCCAGCAGCCCCGGGACTAGCGGATTCGATGAGCAGTTCTTC
CASSPGTSGFDEQFF
>TRBJ2-1|TRBV7-9|few|TRBD1|14
TGTGCCAGCAGCTTGGGGGTGACAGGGGTAGTATCGTTCTTC
CASSLGVTGVVSFF
>TRBJ1-1|TRBV13|-|-|12
TGTGCCAGCAGCTTAGGCATGACTGAAGCTTTCTTT
CASSLGMTEAFF
>TRBJ1-1|TRBV3-1/TRBV3-2|-|TRBD1|14
TGTGCCAGCAGCCAGGGATCAGGGGGCACTGAAGCTTTCTTT
CASSQGSGGTEAFF
>TRBJ2-7|TRBV29-1|-|-|13
TGCAGCGTTGAATATTCAGGATACTACGAGCAGTACTTC
CSVEYSGYYEQYF
>TRBJ1-4|TRBV30|-|-|14
TGTGCCCGAGGGACTCTGGCAACTAATGAAAAACTGTTTTTT
CARGTLATNEKLFF
>TRBJ1-5|TRBV9|-|-|14
TGTGCCAGCAGCGTAGGCGGGACCAATCAGCCCCAGCATTTT
CASSVGGTNQPQHF
>TRBJ2-2|TRBV7-2|-|TRBD2|14
TGTGCCAGTATGGGGGGGTCGGACACCGGGGAGCTGTTTTTT
CASMGGSDTGELFF
>TRBJ2-3|TRBV6-1|-|TRBD2|16
TGTGCCAGCAGTGAAAGACTAGCGGGAGCTTCAGATACGCAGTATTTT
CASSERLAGASDTQYF
>TRBJ1-6|TRBV27|once|-|16
TGTGCCACCCGAAACCTCCAGGGCTCCTATAATTCACCCCTCCACTTT
CATRNLQGSYNSPLHF
>TRBJ1-1|TRBV5-1|-|-|19
TGCGCCAGCAGCGACGATAAAGGACAGAACCCAGGAGGCGGCACTGAAGCTTTCTTT
CASSDDKGQNPGGGTEAFF
>TRBJ1-1|TRBV30|-|-|11
TGTGCCTGGACTACCAACACTGAAGCTTTCTTT
CAWTTNTEAFF
>TRBJ2-1|TRBV30|once|TRBD2|15
TGTGCCTGGAGCCCCGGGACTAGCGCATACAATGAGCAGTTCTTC
CAWSPGTSAYNEQFF
>TRBJ2-3|TRBV2|-|TRBD1|14
TGTGCCAGCAACAGGGACAGGGGCACAGATACGCAGTATTTT
CASNRDRGTDTQYF
>TRBJ1-2|TRBV27|-|TRBD1|17
TGTGCCAGCAGTTTATTAGGGACAGGAGCTTTTAACTATGGCTACACCTTC
CASSLLGTGAFNYGYTF
>TRBJ1-1|TRBV27|-|TRBD1|15
TGTGCCAGCAGTTTACTAGGGACAGGGAACACTGAAGCTTTCTTT
CASSLLGTGNTEAFF
>TRBJ2-1|TRBV11-3|-|TRBD2|18
TGTGCCAGCAGCCCACCTAGCGGATACACCTACAACTACAATGAGCAGTTCTTC
CASSPPSGYTYNYNEQFF
>TRBJ1-1|TRBV21-1|once|-|18
TGTGCCAGCAGCGAAACTATGCCCAAGGACAGGGGGCAAACTGAAGCTTTCTTT
CASSETMPKDRGQTEAFF
>TRBJ2-2|TRBV5-4|-|-|13
TGTGCCAGCAGCTTGGCTATATCCGGGGAGCTGTTTTTT
CASSLAISGELFF
>TRBJ2-1|TRBV4-3|-|TRBD1|15
TGCGCCAGCAGCCCCAACAGGGGTGGGTACAATGAGCAGTTCTTC
CASSPNRGGYNEQFF
>TRBJ2-3|TRBV9|-|-|15
TGTGCCAGCAGCGTAGCGAGCCTGCCCACAGATACGCAGTATTTT
CASSVASLPTDTQYF
>TRBJ2-4|TRBV11-2|-|TRBD2|16
TGTGCCAGCAGCCAAGATATCCGGACTAGCGGAAACATTCAGTACTTC
CASSQDIRTSGNIQYF
>TRBJ1-5|TRBV28|-|TRBD1|16
TGTGCCAGCAGTTCCCCGGGGACAGGGTACGATCAGCCCCAGCATTTT
CASSSPGTGYDQPQHF